Below are 27 T cell receptor beta chains sequenced from a single sample in a study of early T cells in non-severe SARS-CoV-2 infection. TCRdb re-analysed the 5' RACE reads in MiXCR, keeping a single row per CDR3 protein. The table has about 70,000 distinct CDR3 sequences, approximately 13% seen once; the top ten hold 0.95% to 1.5%. The sample was whole blood. The receptors shown here come from an adult who was a healthcare worker with PCR-confirmed SARS-CoV-2 infection or an uninfected control (not recorded which).

The chain links TRBV2 to TRBJ2-1, with a tentative D call TRBD2 (6 bases). Per germline, CDR1 SNHLY and CDR2 FYNNEI. V lost 7 bases, J lost 7 bases, and 17 bases lay in between. There are 14 residues in the CDR3. The CDR3 DNA reads as TGTGCCAGCAACCCTCGTACGGGGGTAAATGAGCAGTTCTTC. This translates into CASNPRTGVNEQFF. The full variable domain, completed using reference TRBV2 and TRBJ2-1, is EPEVTQTPSHQVTQMGQEVILRCVPISNHLYFYWYRQILGQKVEFLVSFYNNEISEKSEIFDDQFSVERPDGSNFTLKIRSTKLEDSAMYFCASNPRTGVNEQFFGPGTRLTVL.

In its sample, this clonotype was seen many times. This chain connects TRBV23-1 to TRBJ1-1, with D unresolved. TRBV23-1 is marked as an open reading frame, function uncertain. Deletions cut 4 bases from V and 4 bases from J, with 16 bases between. The CDR3 spans 15 residues. CDR3 sequence (DNA): TGCGCCAGCAGTCCCCGGCCACCTCAGACCACTGAAGCTTTCTTT. It codes for CASSPRPPQTTEAFF.

CDR3 amino acids: CSAVQSNTEAFF. DNA of the CDR3: TGCAGCGCAGTCCAGAGTAACACTGAAGCTTTCTTT. The rearrangement links TRBV29-1 to TRBJ1-1; D unresolved. This CDR3 has 12 residues. Germline CDR1 SQVTM, CDR2 ANQGSEA. V lost 7 bases, J lost 2 bases, and 11 bases lay in between.

This clonotype occurred many times. The chain uses TRBV9 and TRBJ1-2; D unclear. Looked up from germline, CDR1 is SGDLS and CDR2 is YYNGEE. This CDR3 is 13 amino acids long. V was clipped by 2 bases and J by 5 bases, with 10 bases between them. CDR3 nucleotide sequence: TGTGCCAGCAGCGTCGAGCCTAGATATGGCTACACCTTC. Translating gives CASSVEPRYGYTF.

V gene TRBV28 combines with J gene TRBJ2-2, with unresolved D. Looked up from germline, CDR1 is MDHEN and CDR2 is SYDVKM. The CDR3 runs 12 residues. Trimming took 5 bases from V and 6 from J, leaving 7 bases between them. This chain's CDR3 is CASSTQSGELFF. The CDR3 DNA sequence: TGTGCCAGCAGTACTCAATCCGGGGAGCTGTTTTTT. The full variable domain, rest sourced from reference TRBV28 and TRBJ2-2, is DVKVTQSSRYLVKRTGEKVFLECVQDMDHENMFWYRQDPGLGLRLIYFSYDVKMKEKGDIPEGYSVSREKKERFSLILESASTNQTSMYLCASSTQSGELFFGEGSRLTVL.

Ten or more counts support this clonotype. The V gene is TRBV20-1, the J gene TRBJ2-7; D perhaps matches TRBD2 (7 bases). Deletions cut 4 bases from V and 4 bases from J, with 20 bases between. The CDR3 has 15 residues. Per germline, CDR1 DFQATT and CDR2 SNEGSKA (reference sequence). The CDR3 sequence: CSATWASRGAYEQYF. The CDR3 region has the DNA TGCAGTGCTACTTGGGCTAGCCGGGGGGCGTACGAGCAGTACTTC.

This clonotype has a count of ten or more. This chain links TRBV30 with TRBJ1-1, with unresolved D. The CDR3 spans 13 residues. V was shortened by 2 bases and J by 0 bases, with 7 bases between the two germline ends. Germline assignment: CDR1 GTSNPN and CDR2 SVGIG (reference sequence). CDR3 amino acids: CAWSPGLNTEAFF. The CDR3 DNA reads as TGTGCCTGGAGTCCGGGGTTGAACACTGAAGCTTTCTTT.

This clonotype was picked up a small number of times. The V call is TRBV5-1, the J call TRBJ2-7, with D possibly being TRBD2 (5 bases). Trimming removed 0 bases from V and 2 bases from J, with 9 bases in between. Germline CDR1 SGHRS, CDR2 YFSETQ. The CDR3 has 14 residues. The CDR3, as DNA: TGCGCCAGCAGCTTGGGCGGGCCGGCCTACGAGCAGTACTTC. Translating it yields CASSLGGPAYEQYF.

This clonotype was detected many times. The chain has TRBV20-1 and TRBJ2-7, with D perhaps matching TRBD1 or TRBD2 (6 bases each). Germline CDR1 and CDR2: DFQATT and SNEGSKA (reference sequence). Trimming left V 1 base short and J 5 bases short, with 12 bases between. This CDR3 contains 13 residues. In nucleotides, the CDR3 is TGCAGTGCTAGAGGGGGGGCAGATAACGAGCAGTACTTC. Encoded protein: CSARGGADNEQYF.

A few counts support this clonotype. The genes are TRBV7-2 and TRBJ2-7; D unclear. The V end lost 5 bases, the J end lost 0 bases, and 14 bases lay between the germline ends. Germline V CDR1 and CDR2: SGHTA, FQGNSA. This CDR3 has 15 amino acids. This CDR3 is CASSIYRLGSYEQYF. For the CDR3, the DNA is TGTGCCAGCAGCATATACCGGCTAGGCTCCTACGAGCAGTACTTC.

The chain recombines TRBV27 with TRBJ2-1; D is unresolved. The CDR3 runs 13 residues. CDR1 is MNHEY, CDR2 SMNVEV, per germline (reference sequence). V dropped 0 bases and J dropped 8 bases, with 8 bases sitting between them. The DNA for the CDR3 is TGTGCCAGCAGTTTATCTAGGATGCATGAGCAGTTCTTC. Amino acid sequence: CASSLSRMHEQFF.

The V gene is TRBV10-3, the J gene TRBJ1-1; the D gene is possibly TRBD1 (5 bases). CDR3 length: 12 amino acids. V was pared by 3 bases and J by 7 bases, with 9 bases between. CDR1 and CDR2 from the germline V gene are ENHRY and SYGVKD. CDR3 in DNA: TGTGCCATCAGTGACGGGGGGGTTGAAGCTTTCTTT. Translated, it gives CAISDGGVEAFF.

This clonotype has more than one count but fewer than ten. The CDR3 sequence: CATSRVLFYEQYF. The CDR3 DNA follows: TGTGCCACCAGCAGAGTTCTATTCTACGAGCAGTACTTC. The chain links TRBV15 to TRBJ2-7; D gene ambiguous. This CDR3 spans 13 amino acids. Germline CDR1 and CDR2: LNHNV and YYDKDF (reference sequence). Trimming left V 1 base short and J 3 bases short, with 7 bases between.

This clonotype came up many times. The rearrangement joins TRBV24-1 to TRBJ1-1; 12 bases line up with TRBD1. J gave up 4 bases and V 12 bases, and 8 bases lay outside the gene matches. Germline assignment: CDR1 KGHDR and CDR2 SFDVKD. There are 14 residues in the CDR3. The CDR3 loop is CADRDRGLGTEAFF. The CDR3 DNA reads as TGTGCCGACCGGGACAGGGGGCTGGGCACTGAAGCTTTCTTT.

The table lists this clonotype with many counts. The rearrangement uses TRBV10-2 and TRBJ1-6, with unresolved D. Trimming took off 6 bases at V and 9 bases at J, with 18 bases between the two ends. Germline V lookup: CDR1 WSHSY, CDR2 SAAADI. This CDR3 region has 15 residues. In DNA, the CDR3 is TGCGCCAGCAGAGCGGACGCCCAGAATGGTTCACCCCTCCACTTT. This gives the protein CASRADAQNGSPLHF.

This clonotype was seen repeatedly, ten times or more. The V call is TRBV20-1, the J call TRBJ1-5; possible D gene TRBD1, 5 bases. The CDR3 contains 16 residues. The germline V gene has CDR1 DFQATT and CDR2 SNEGSKA (reference sequence). Trimming removed 4 bases at V and 6 bases at J, with 22 bases between. In DNA, the CDR3 is TGCAGTGCTATCAACTCGGGGCAGGGCGAGAGTCAGCCCCAGCATTTT. This codes for CSAINSGQGESQPQHF.

This clonotype was seen repeatedly, ten times or more. CDR3 DNA sequence: TGTGCCACCAGCAGTGGCCGACTCGATACGCAGTATTTT. This codes for CATSSGRLDTQYF. This chain links TRBV15 with TRBJ2-3; D unresolved. Trimming pared 3 bases from V and 6 bases from J, leaving 10 bases between. This CDR3 has 13 amino acids. Germline CDR1 is LNHNV and CDR2 is YYDKDF (reference sequence). Full variable domain (missing parts from reference TRBV15 and TRBJ2-3): DAMVIQNPRYQVTQFGKPVTLSCSQTLNHNVMYWYQQKSSQAPKLLFHYYDKDFNNEADTPDNFQSRRPNTSFCFLDIRSPGLGDTAMYLCATSSGRLDTQYFGPGTRLTVL.

The chain links TRBV27 to TRBJ1-5, with TRBD1 identical over 11 bases. The V segment lost 5 bases and the J segment 7 bases; nucleotides outside the gene matches: 4. From germline, CDR1 is MNHEY and CDR2 SMNVEV (reference sequence). This CDR3 has 14 residues. CDR3 in amino acids: CASSAGTGGQPQHF. As DNA, the CDR3 is TGTGCCAGCAGTGCCGGGACAGGGGGACAGCCCCAGCATTTT.

The chain recombines TRBV11-2 with TRBJ1-5, with 8 bases lining up with TRBD1. Unmatched junction bases numbered 13, after V lost 5 bases and J lost 7 bases. There are 16 residues in the CDR3. In germline, CDR1 is SGHAT, CDR2 FQNNGV. The CDR3 here is CASSAYGQGRGQPQHF. In nucleotides, the CDR3 is TGTGCCAGCAGCGCCTACGGACAGGGAAGAGGACAGCCCCAGCATTTT.

A word on this clonotype: A much larger clone lies one base from this, so it may be a read error. The V gene is TRBV28, the J gene TRBJ2-2, with 8 bases fitting TRBD1. Germline-derived CDR1 and CDR2 are MDHEN and SYDVKM. The CDR3 consists of 14 residues. CDR3 amino acids: CTSSGQGASGELFF. CDR3 nucleotide sequence: TGTACCAGCTCGGGGCAGGGGGCCTCCGGGGAGCTGTTTTTT.

This clonotype was counted ten times or more. The V gene is TRBV6-2 or TRBV6-3, the J gene TRBJ2-1, with TRBD2 matching over 8 bases. V lost 5 bases and J lost 6; bases outside the gene matches: 9. Germline V lookup: CDR1 MNHEY, CDR2 SVGEGT. There are 15 residues in the CDR3. The CDR3 loop reads CASSPTSGEGNEQFF. The CDR3 DNA reads TGTGCCAGCAGTCCCACTAGCGGAGAAGGCAATGAGCAGTTCTTC.

This clonotype has at least ten counts. The chain is built from TRBV27 and TRBJ1-1, with D possibly TRBD1 on 5 matching bases. CDR1 and CDR2 from the germline V gene are MNHEY and SMNVEV (reference sequence). The CDR3 runs 14 residues. Trimming removed 3 bases from V and 1 base from J, with 9 bases in between. CDR3 loop: CASSFRETNTEAFF. CDR3 DNA sequence: TGTGCCAGCAGTTTCAGGGAAACGAACACTGAAGCTTTCTTT.

This clonotype was found a few times. The chain joins TRBV6-6 to TRBJ2-7; 9 bases match TRBD1. Losses at the gene ends were 4 bases for V and 4 bases for J; bases not matched to a gene: 14. The germline gives CDR1 MNHNY, CDR2 SVGAGI (reference sequence). The CDR3 has 17 amino acids. CDR3 sequence (DNA): TGTGCCAGCAGTTGGGGACAGGGAAGAAGGTACAGATACGAGCAGTACTTC. It yields the protein CASSWGQGRRYRYEQYF.

This clonotype was counted at least ten times. This chain joins TRBV12-3 or TRBV12-4 and TRBJ2-7, with D possibly matching TRBD1 (5 bases). The V end was cut by 3 bases, the J end by 5 bases, with 17 bases between. The CDR3 sequence is 15 residues long. CDR3 DNA sequence: TGTGCCAGCAGTTTTTGGGGCCCTGGAAGCCACGAGCAGTACTTC. This sequence encodes CASSFWGPGSHEQYF.

This clonotype was seen a handful of times. The V gene is TRBV14, the J gene TRBJ1-2; 7 nucleotides match TRBD1. CDR3 length: 15 residues. The germline CDR1 and CDR2 sequences are SGHDN and FVKESK. Losses at the gene ends were 2 bases for V and 7 bases for J; bases not matched to a gene: 10. The CDR3 DNA sequence: TGTGCCAGCAGCCAATATGCAGGGGGTTACGGTGGCTACACCTTC. It translates to CASSQYAGGYGGYTF.

There are many counts of this clonotype. CDR3 nucleotides: TGTGCCAGCAGCGTAAGCGGGTTCGCCTACAATGAGCAGTTCTTC. Residues: CASSVSGFAYNEQFF. The V and J genes are TRBV5-5 and TRBJ2-1; possible D gene TRBD2, 6 bases. V lost 4 bases and J lost 2, with 13 bases in between. Germline values: CDR1 SGHKS, CDR2 YYEKEE (reference sequence). The CDR3 spans 15 residues.

V is TRBV29-1 and J is TRBJ2-3; D gene uncertain. This CDR3 spans 13 amino acids. Trimming pared 6 bases from V and 2 bases from J, leaving 12 bases between. In germline, CDR1 is SQVTM, CDR2 ANQGSEA. The CDR3 DNA is TGCAGCGTCCCCATTCTGGCCACAGATACGCAGTATTTT. Encoded protein: CSVPILATDTQYF.